This entry features one T cell receptor (beta chain) sequence. This receptor's antigen is unknown. Per-base quality was not reported, and no clone a single base away is much larger than it. Using the deep immunoSEQ assay, multiplex PCR amplified TCR CDR3 regions from genomic DNA. Extracted genomic DNA from each cell subset was distributed evenly across all wells of several immunoSEQ 96-well plates, and each plate was treated as a replicate. Each replicate PCR for sorted subsets received about 220 ng genomic DNA, equal to roughly 33,000 T cell genomes. Purified libraries were measured with a Qubit 3.0 fluorometer, size-checked on a Bioanalyzer 2100, and measured again with the KAPA Library Quantification kit. Each immunoSEQ 96-well plate was sequenced on its own single-read 150-cycle Illumina NextSeq 550 flow cell. The source study handled its data this way. Because the immunoSEQ output held only junctional sequences and lacked quality scores, the filtering could not match the filtering applied to full-length reads. To assign V/J genes and CDR3, sequences were annotated using PyIR, a Python wrapper for IgBLAST v1.9, with IMGT germline references. Reads were filtered out if the reads had weak V/J assignments (E-value above 1e-6), no CDR3, stop codons, out-of-frame junctions, or ambiguous translated residues. V3J clonotypes were defined as sequences sharing an identical inferred V gene, J gene, and CDR3 amino acid sequence. The percentage overlap between two repertoires was calculated by dividing the number of shared unique clonotypes by the size of the smaller repertoire. RTK rarefaction, the Chao1 estimator, and Recon v2.1 estimates of unobserved clonotypes were used to assess repertoire richness. Generation probabilities were computed with OLGA for all TCRbeta clonotypes obtained by the gDNA method from a handful of donors. Entries here come from immuneACCESS through TCRdb and include only in-frame sequences with V and J called. Some clones fail to appear in such tables; in the studies checked, an unresolved V gene covers under half of the shortfall, and the cause of the remainder is unknown. V and J calls and clone size follow that table, whereas D and trimming were derived from the DNA. Here the sample has about 1.4 million clones; approximately 96% occur a single time. Jointly, the top ten make up 1% to 1.5% of the sample.

The data derive from a study of shared clonotypes between healthy human individuals (TCRdb year 2020). Background for the entire study: Three men and a couple of women, aged 18 to 49 years, made up the cohort. Per donor, three plates each were used for CD4 naive and CD4 memory, two for CD8 naive, and one for CD8 memory. Blood TCR repertoires of roughly five healthy adults were deeply sequenced to estimate repertoire size and the extent of clonotype sharing between individuals. To increase sequencing depth and limit assay-specific biases, different laboratories used diverse techniques to prepare libraries and sequence TCR repertoires. Each donor's leukapheresis produced roughly between roughly 0.85 and 9 billion PBMCs.

Healthy HIV-negative adults with no recently reported acute infections or vaccinations were included as donors. All donors were Caucasian adults living in Nashville, Tennessee, USA. Magnetic negative selection was used to enrich CD4+ T cells, after which naive cells were positively selected on CD45RA and the negative fraction became the memory subset. Blood was collected by leukapheresis, and PBMCs were isolated by Ficoll-Histopaque density gradient centrifugation and then cryopreserved in liquid nitrogen vapor phase. Analytical flow cytometry was used to check the purity and quantity of every magnetically sorted T cell population. Each sorted fraction had its genomic DNA isolated and then quantified by UV absorbance on a Nanodrop 2000c. The investigation overall reported the following: Incomplete sequencing was indicated by rarefaction of sorted-subset datasets, despite the large sequencing depth. Sampling was restricted to blood, and TCR repertoires in tissue are likely to differ from TCR repertoires in blood. Because the study included a small number of donors, the genetic and exposure-history diversity represented was limited. Pairwise subsampling indicated that sequencing depth was expected to affect the degree of clonotype sharing among donors. Larger estimated clonotype richness was generally found for naive subsets than for memory subsets. Approximately 4.8% of naive CD4, roughly 3.6% of naive CD8, around 2.3% of memory CD4, and 0.35% to 0.5% of memory CD8 clonotypes were shared across several donors. Higher generation probabilities were observed for clonotypes shared by all four sorted-subset donors than for non-shared clonotypes.

The material sequenced was naive CD4+ T cells sorted from blood. Sample cell subset or site, as interpreted from the label and publication: CD45RA+ positively selected. The sequence derives from a man younger than 45 in good health.

The CDR3 here reads CASGSTYEQYF. The bases are TGTGCCAGCGGGTCTACCTACGAGCAGTACTTC. In this chain, TRBV28 is recombined with TRBJ2-7; no D gene call is confident. CDR1 and CDR2, per the germline V gene, are MDHEN and SYDVKM. Including the terminal cysteine and phenylalanine, the CDR3 comprises 11 residues. The DNA shown is the 33-base CDR3, in frame from base 1. The trim is 8 bases for V and 2 bases for J, with a gap of 7 bases between the germline ends.